The 23 T cell receptor beta chains in this list originate from one sample, sequenced in a study of spatial heterogeneity in lung cancer. Study results and limitations: Tumoral mutation counts were tracked by counts of expanded intratumoral alpha and beta TCRs.

Each CDR3 protein is one row after TCRdb ran MiXCR on the 5' RACE reads. The repertoire has some 7,900 distinct CDR3 sequences, roughly 7% of them found once; the top ten carry about a sixth. These receptors have no known antigen. Stated time point: sample taken at primary tumor resection. Material: lung tumor tissue, obtained at surgery. The source of these receptors is a female donor with early-stage non-small cell lung cancer.

To note about this clonotype: Mismatch with germline at one junction end may stem from a read error. This beta chain is a stray sequence in a library constructed for alpha chains; its clone size is not meaningful. This chain joins TRBV6-1 and TRBJ1-5, with D unclear. The CDR3 has 14 residues. The germline V gene encodes CDR1 MNHNS and CDR2 SASEGT. The CDR3 nucleotides read TGTGCCAGCACTGAACTTGACAGCAATCAGCCCCAGCATTTT. It encodes CASTELDSNQPQHF.

This clonotype was observed at least ten times. With the library built for alpha chains, this beta chain is off target and its frequency is not meaningful. The V and J genes are TRBV6-5 and TRBJ1-1; no firm D call. Germline assignment: CDR1 MNHEY and CDR2 SVGAGI. The CDR3 has 13 residues. Trimming removed 7 bases from V and 3 bases from J, with 12 bases in between. The CDR3 sequence is CASKLTRYTEAFF. The CDR3 bases are TGTGCCAGCAAACTCACACGGTACACTGAAGCTTTCTTT.

This clonotype is labeled medium-sized. Being off target in a library aimed at alpha chains, this beta chain has a size of little meaning. The chain combines TRBV11-3 with TRBJ2-7, with 7 bases identical to TRBD1. The CDR3 runs to 14 residues. J lost 2 bases, V lost 1 base, and 2 bases had no gene match. CDR1 SGHNT and CDR2 YENEEA come from the germline V gene. For the CDR3, the DNA is TGTGCCAGCAGCTTAGGGGGGACAGCCTACGAGCAGTACTTC. As protein: CASSLGGTAYEQYF. The whole variable domain, remainder taken from reference TRBV11-3 and TRBJ2-7, is EAGVVQSPRYKIIEKKQPVAFWCNPISGHNTLYWYLQNLGQGPELLIRYENEEAVDDSQLPKDRFSAERLKGVDSTLKIQPAELGDSAVYLCASSLGGTAYEQYFGPGTRLTVT.

This clonotype came up many times. This beta chain lies outside the target of a library built for alpha chains; its clone size means little. This sequence joins TRBV11-2 and TRBJ2-5; 8 nucleotides agree with TRBD2. The junction had 7 bases not matched to a gene; V was cut back by 6 bases and J by 4 bases. The germline CDR1 and CDR2 sequences are SGHAT and FQNNGV. CDR3 size: 14 residues. The CDR3 DNA reads TGTGCCAGCAGGAGACTCGGGACTAGAGAGACCCAGTACTTC. This encodes CASRRLGTRETQYF.

This clonotype counts as medium-sized. This beta chain slipped into a library made for alpha chains as a stray read, so its size is not meaningful. The chain uses TRBV20-1 and TRBJ2-3; D is possibly TRBD2 (6 bases). Trimming took 5 bases from V and 4 from J, leaving 13 bases between them. CDR1 is DFQATT and CDR2 is SNEGSKA in the germline V gene (reference sequence). The CDR3 contains 13 residues. The CDR3 protein is CSAFRELADTQYF. CDR3 DNA sequence: TGCAGTGCTTTCCGGGAGTTGGCAGATACGCAGTATTTT.

This clonotype was detected many times. This beta chain came through as a stray read in a library set up for alpha chains, and its size says little. The rearrangement uses TRBV28 and TRBJ1-5; 9 nucleotides line up with TRBD1. The germline V gene has CDR1 MDHEN and CDR2 SYDVKM. This CDR3 comprises 13 residues. J gave up 6 bases and V 6 bases, and 3 bases lay outside the gene matches. Here the CDR3 DNA reads TGTGCCAGCAGAACAGGGGGCTCTCAGCCCCAGCATTTT. This translates into CASRTGGSQPQHF.

This clonotype was seen ten or more times. Because this beta chain is a stray read in a library intended to capture alpha chains, its abundance should not be given much weight. The J gene is TRBJ2-2, the V gene TRBV5-1; D remains unclear. With 4 bases removed from V and 4 bases from J, the gap between germline ends came to 11 bases. This CDR3 is 14 amino acids long. CDR1 SGHRS and CDR2 YFSETQ come from the germline V gene. The CDR3 coding sequence is TGCGCCAGCAGCGCCAGCCCGGGCACCGGGGAGCTGTTTTTT. Protein sequence: CASSASPGTGELFF.

There are many counts of this clonotype. With the library built for alpha chains, this beta chain is off target and its frequency is not meaningful. The gene calls are TRBV6-5 and TRBJ1-2; D not certain. V was trimmed by 10 bases and J by 0 bases, leaving 15 bases between them. The germline V gene has CDR1 MNHEY and CDR2 SVGAGI. The CDR3 covers 14 residues. The CDR3 DNA reads as TGTGCCACGAAAAGAGGGCTCGCTAACTATGGCTACACCTTC. Translation: CATKRGLANYGYTF.

This clonotype was counted ten times or more. This beta chain came through as a stray read in a library set up for alpha chains, and its size says little. This chain links TRBV5-1 with TRBJ1-2, with 7 nucleotides matching TRBD1. This CDR3 region has 15 residues. The ends lost 4 bases at V and 5 bases at J; junction bases unmatched: 11. Per the germline V gene, CDR1 is SGHRS and CDR2 is YFSETQ. The CDR3 reads CASSTGTEDFYGYTF. In nucleotides, the CDR3 is TGCGCCAGCAGCACCGGGACAGAGGACTTTTATGGCTACACCTTC.

This clonotype has a count of ten or more. This beta chain is an unintended read in a library built for alpha chains; its size means little. The DNA of the CDR3 is TGCGCCAGCAGCCCCCACAGCGGGAGACGATACGAGCAGTACTTC. Protein sequence: CASSPHSGRRYEQYF. This chain connects TRBV4-1 to TRBJ2-7; 8 bases are shared with TRBD2. Trimming removed 4 bases from V and 4 bases from J; junction bases left unmatched: 9. The CDR3 consists of 15 residues. The germline V gene has CDR1 MGHRA and CDR2 YSYEKL.

This clonotype was observed many times. A library made for alpha chains picked up this beta chain off target, so its size means little. The rearrangement links TRBV20-1 to TRBJ2-7; maybe TRBD1 (6 bases). Trimming left V 6 bases short and J 0 bases short, with 15 bases between. The CDR3 covers 14 residues. From germline, CDR1 is DFQATT and CDR2 SNEGSKA (reference sequence). CDR3 coding DNA: TGCAGTGCCCCGGGACAAGTGAACTCCTACGAGCAGTACTTC. This gives the protein CSAPGQVNSYEQYF.

This clonotype occurred many times. The library was prepared for alpha chains; this beta chain is a stray read, so its frequency means little. The chain employs TRBV3-1 and TRBJ2-7; D call uncertain. This CDR3 has 12 residues. The V end was cut by 4 bases, the J end by 6 bases, with 10 bases between. Germline CDR1 and CDR2: LGHDT and YNNKEL (reference sequence). As DNA, the CDR3 is TGTGCCAGCAGCCCTCGCCACTCCGAGCAGTACTTC. This codes for CASSPRHSEQYF.

This clonotype counts as medium-sized (0.01 to 0.1%). Because this beta chain is a stray read in a library intended to capture alpha chains, its abundance should not be given much weight. The rearrangement uses TRBV10-1 and TRBJ2-2; no firm D call. This CDR3 comprises 15 residues. V was shortened by 5 bases and J by 1 base, with 11 bases between the two germline ends. Germline CDR1 WNHNN, CDR2 SYGVQD (reference sequence). CDR3 sequence reads: CASSSTYENTGELFF. CDR3 nucleotides: TGCGCCAGCAGTTCCACCTACGAGAACACCGGGGAGCTGTTTTTT.

This clonotype is labeled medium-sized (0.01 to 0.1%). This beta chain is an off-target read within a library intended for alpha chains, so its frequency means little. V and J are TRBV27 and TRBJ2-7; D may be TRBD1 (6 bases). V gave up 0 bases and J gave up 2 bases, with 14 bases separating them. Germline V CDR1 and CDR2: MNHEY, SMNVEV (reference sequence). The CDR3 loop spans 16 amino acids. CDR3 DNA: TGTGCCAGCAGTTTATCAGGAGCAGGGGTGGCCTACGAGCAGTACTTC. Translating gives CASSLSGAGVAYEQYF.

This clonotype was seen ten or more times. Little can be read into the size of this beta chain, an off-target read in a library designed for alpha chains. This chain connects TRBV7-9 to TRBJ1-2; D is unresolved. The V end lost 5 bases, the J end lost 5 bases, and 9 bases lay between the germline ends. This CDR3 region has 12 residues. Germline loops: CDR1 SEHNR, CDR2 FQNEAQ (reference sequence). The CDR3 DNA is TGTGCCAGCAGCCAGCTACCGTATGGCTACACCTTC. As protein: CASSQLPYGYTF.

There are many counts of this clonotype. A library prepared for alpha chains yielded this beta chain as an off-target read; its size is of little meaning. The rearrangement links TRBV7-9 to TRBJ2-7; 8 bases fit TRBD1. The CDR3 spans 15 residues. The germline CDR1 and CDR2 sequences are SEHNR and FQNEAQ (reference sequence). V gave up 4 bases and J gave up 2 bases; unmatched junction bases: 7. CDR3 sequence reads: CASSYPGTGAYEQYF. In nucleotides, the CDR3 is TGTGCCAGCAGCTACCCCGGGACAGGTGCCTACGAGCAGTACTTC. Variable domain in full (rest from reference TRBV7-9 and TRBJ2-7): DTGVSQNPRHKITKRGQNVTFRCDPISEHNRLYWYRQTLGQGPEFLTYFQNEAQLEKSRLLSDRFSAERPKGSFSTLEIQRTEQGDSAMYLCASSYPGTGAYEQYFGPGTRLTVT.

This clonotype was observed many times. This beta chain came through as a stray read in a library set up for alpha chains, and its size says little. This rearrangement joins TRBV7-9 to TRBJ1-6; 8 nucleotides line up with TRBD1. The CDR3 length is 15 residues. In germline, CDR1 is SEHNR, CDR2 FQNEAQ (reference sequence). The trim removed 2 bases at V and 9 bases at J, leaving 6 bases unmatched. Here the CDR3 reads CASSLSGGVFSPLHF. The CDR3 nucleotides read TGTGCCAGCAGCTTATCAGGGGGCGTTTTTTCACCCCTCCACTTT.

This clonotype was detected only a few times. A library made for alpha chains picked up this beta chain off target, so its size means little. The chain carries TRBV12-3 or TRBV12-4 and TRBJ1-1; TRBD1 is a possible D gene (6 bases). The CDR3 spans 14 residues. The V end was cut by 3 bases, the J end by 6 bases, with 14 bases between. CDR3 DNA sequence: TGTGCCAGCAGTTTGGGGGGCGGAGTGTCTGAAGCTTTCTTT. It codes for CASSLGGGVSEAFF.

This clonotype was seen ten or more times. Since the library was made to target alpha chains, this beta chain is a stray read and its abundance is not meaningful. The chain joins TRBV3-1 to TRBJ2-5, with 7 bases identical to TRBD2. The germline V gene has CDR1 LGHDT and CDR2 YNNKEL (reference sequence). V was clipped by 4 bases and J by 1 base; unmatched bases: 12. This CDR3 is 17 amino acids long. The DNA for the CDR3 is TGTGCCAGCAGCCGATCCTCGGGACTACCCATCCAAGAGACCCAGTACTTC. It specifies CASSRSSGLPIQETQYF.

This clonotype was found many times. Within a library made for alpha chains, this beta chain is off target, and its count is uninformative. The CDR3 bases are TGTGCCAGCAGTGACGACAGGACCTCCTACGAGCAGTACTTC. Translation gives CASSDDRTSYEQYF. The chain recombines TRBV2 with TRBJ2-7; maybe TRBD1 (6 bases). The CDR3 runs to 14 residues. V was clipped by 3 bases and J by 0 bases, with 9 bases between them. Germline CDR1 and CDR2: SNHLY and FYNNEI.

This clonotype was observed many times. This beta chain is a stray read from a library made for alpha chains; its abundance is not meaningful. The rearrangement links TRBV5-1 to TRBJ2-2; D call uncertain. CDR3 length: 14 amino acids. Per the germline V gene, CDR1 is SGHRS and CDR2 is YFSETQ. Trimming pared 6 bases from V and 0 bases from J, leaving 9 bases between. The CDR3 DNA sequence: TGCGCCAGCAACGAGGAGTCGAACACCGGGGAGCTGTTTTTT. Amino acids: CASNEESNTGELFF.

This clonotype was detected many times. In a library made to pick up alpha chains, this beta chain is a stray read with a size that means little. V is TRBV3-1 and J is TRBJ1-6; D is possibly TRBD1 (6 bases). Germline V gene data show CDR1 as LGHDT and CDR2 as YNNKEL (reference sequence). V was clipped by 3 bases and J by 5 bases, with 8 bases between them. The CDR3 length is 14 residues. The CDR3 region is CASSHRDNNSPLHF. The DNA for the CDR3 is TGTGCCAGCAGCCACCGGGACAATAATTCACCCCTCCACTTT.

This clonotype is medium-sized by share. This beta chain is a stray sequence in a library constructed for alpha chains; its clone size is not meaningful. This chain links TRBV15 with TRBJ2-1; D is unresolved. CDR3 length: 13 residues. Per the germline V gene, CDR1 is LNHNV and CDR2 is YYDKDF (reference sequence). With 0 bases removed from V and 12 bases from J, the gap between germline ends came to 12 bases. The CDR3 sequence: CATSRDWPPRQFF. CDR3 sequence (DNA): TGTGCCACCAGCAGAGACTGGCCCCCGAGGCAGTTCTTC.